Following are 25 T cell receptor beta chains from one sample sequenced in a study of T-cell memory formation after mild COVID-19. TCRdb analysed the 5' RACE reads with MiXCR anew, one entry per CDR3 protein. The top ten clones hold about 8.1% of a sample with over 500,000 distinct CDR3 sequences, around 16% of them seen once. The sequenced sample consisted of PBMCs or a T cell subset sorted from them (not recorded which). These TCRs come from an adult woman who had mild COVID-19 (a few samples of this study predate the infection). Cell type and time point are not known.

In this sample, this clonotype turned up a few times. The chain is built from TRBV7-9 and TRBJ1-5; D unresolved. This CDR3 region has 14 residues. V was trimmed by 5 bases and J by 7 bases, leaving 15 bases between them. Germline-derived CDR1 and CDR2 are SEHNR and FQNEAQ (reference sequence). In nucleotides, the CDR3 is TGTGCCAGCAGCCTTCGGACGGAGGCCCAGCCCCAGCATTTT. It specifies CASSLRTEAQPQHF.

This sequence joins TRBV18 and TRBJ2-1; D remains unclear. Trimming took off 2 bases at V and 5 bases at J, with 13 bases between the two ends. In germline, CDR1 is KGHSH, CDR2 LQKENI. The CDR3 consists of 15 residues. Written as DNA, the CDR3 is TGTGCCAGCTCACCAACCTTAACGACGCACAATGAGCAGTTCTTC. Residues: CASSPTLTTHNEQFF.

The gene calls are TRBV5-6 and TRBJ2-1; D call uncertain. V was cut by 3 bases and J by 5 bases, with 9 bases left in between. This CDR3 region has 13 residues. In germline, CDR1 is SGHDT, CDR2 YYEEEE. The DNA for the CDR3 is TGTGCCAGCAGCTGGTGGGTTGACAATGAGCAGTTCTTC. Translated: CASSWWVDNEQFF.

This clonotype has only a few counts. This chain uses TRBV4-3 with TRBJ2-2; D is perhaps TRBD2 (9 bases). V gave up 0 bases and J gave up 7 bases, with 15 bases separating them. The CDR3 loop spans 16 amino acids. Germline assignment: CDR1 LGHNA and CDR2 YSLEER. The CDR3 region has the DNA TGCGCCAGCAGCCAAGATTCTAGCGGGACAGGCGGGGAGCTGTTTTTT. Amino acids: CASSQDSSGTGGELFF.

The table lists this clonotype with a few counts. The chain has TRBV30 and TRBJ2-6; 9 nucleotides agree with TRBD1. Germline V gene data show CDR1 as GTSNPN and CDR2 as SVGIG (reference sequence). The CDR3 extends over 15 amino acids. Trimming removed 6 bases from V and 6 bases from J; junction bases left unmatched: 9. The DNA of the CDR3 is TGTGCCTGCCCCCGGGGACAGGGCGCGGCCAACGTCCTGACTTTC. Translation gives CACPRGQGAANVLTF.

The chain has TRBV19 and TRBJ2-2; TRBD1 agrees at 9 bases. The CDR3 is made up of 15 amino acids. Germline CDR1 LNHDA, CDR2 SQIVND (reference sequence). V lost 7 bases to trimming and J lost 3 bases; unmatched junction nucleotides: 6. The CDR3 nucleotides are TGTGCCAGTACACAGGGGGCGCGGTACACCGGGGAGCTGTTTTTT. Translated, it gives CASTQGARYTGELFF.

The V gene is TRBV9, the J gene TRBJ2-1; 9 bases are shared with TRBD2. CDR3 length: 16 amino acids. Germline V CDR1 and CDR2: SGDLS, YYNGEE. V was pared by 0 bases and J by 8 bases, with 9 bases of the junction left unmatched. DNA of the CDR3: TGTGCCAGCAGCGTAGGAAGTAGCGGGGGACACGATGAGCAGTTCTTC. Amino acids: CASSVGSSGGHDEQFF. Filled out from reference TRBV9 and TRBJ2-1, the complete variable domain reads DSGVTQTPKHLITATGQRVTLRCSPRSGDLSVYWYQQSLDQGLQFLIQYYNGEERAKGNILERFSAQQFPDLHSELNLSSLELGDSALYFCASSVGSSGGHDEQFFGPGTRLTVL.

This sequence joins TRBV14 and TRBJ2-3; D possibly corresponds to TRBD1 (5 bases). Germline CDR1 and CDR2: SGHDN and FVKESK. This CDR3 is built from 16 residues. With 4 bases removed from V and 2 bases from J, the gap between germline ends came to 16 bases. CDR3 amino acids: CASSPNGYRLTDTQYF. DNA for the CDR3: TGTGCCAGCAGCCCCAATGGCTACAGGCTCACAGATACGCAGTATTTT.

The chain employs TRBV7-9 and TRBJ2-5, with 10 bases lining up with TRBD1. The CDR3 contains 14 residues. Unmatched junction bases numbered 5, after V lost 4 bases and J lost 6 bases. CDR1 and CDR2 (germline): SEHNR, FQNEAQ (reference sequence). CDR3 DNA: TGTGCCAGCAGCTCCCGGACAGGGGGAAAGACCCAGTACTTC. This codes for CASSSRTGGKTQYF.

The rearrangement links TRBV27 to TRBJ2-3; 7 bases are shared with TRBD2. This CDR3 spans 13 amino acids. The V and J ends lost 7 bases and 4 bases, in that order; junction bases with no gene match: 5. Looked up from germline, CDR1 is MNHEY and CDR2 is SMNVEV (reference sequence). CDR3 in DNA: TGTGCCAGCAAGAGGCGGGAGTCAGATACGCAGTATTTT. It is translated as CASKRRESDTQYF.

In its sample, this clonotype was seen a few times. This chain connects TRBV12-3 or TRBV12-4 to TRBJ1-5; no clear D gene. V was cut by 3 bases and J by 4 bases, with 16 bases left in between. There are 16 residues in the CDR3. The CDR3 DNA follows: TGTGCCAGCAGTTTTGCTTCGGCAGTGAGGAATCAGCCCCAGCATTTT. The encoded protein is CASSFASAVRNQPQHF.

The chain recombines TRBV12-3 or TRBV12-4 with TRBJ2-7; the D gene could be TRBD1 or TRBD2 (5 bases each). The CDR3 contains 13 residues. The V gene lost 8 bases and the J gene lost 0 bases, with 11 bases spanning the gap. The CDR3 here is CASALGGSYEQYF. CDR3 DNA: TGTGCCAGCGCCCTTGGGGGCTCCTACGAGCAGTACTTC.

V and J are TRBV12-3 or TRBV12-4 and TRBJ2-3, with 10 bases identical to TRBD1. Trimming removed 4 bases from V and 1 base from J; junction bases left unmatched: 17. The CDR3 is 20 amino acids. The chain's CDR3 is CASSSTSLKRQGAGTDTQYF. The CDR3 nucleotides read TGTGCCAGCAGTTCCACCTCGCTGAAACGACAGGGGGCCGGCACAGATACGCAGTATTTT.

In this sample, this clonotype turned up a few times. This chain joins TRBV7-9 and TRBJ2-7; D is undetermined. V lost 4 bases to trimming and J lost 2 bases, with 18 bases between them. CDR1 and CDR2 (germline): SEHNR, FQNEAQ (reference sequence). The CDR3 loop spans 16 amino acids. CDR3 protein: CASSYTTGRRTYEQYF. The CDR3 coding sequence is TGTGCCAGCAGCTACACCACTGGCAGACGCACCTACGAGCAGTACTTC.

The J gene is TRBJ1-2, the V gene TRBV10-3; TRBD1 agrees at 7 bases. This CDR3 has 16 amino acids. Germline-derived CDR1 and CDR2 are ENHRY and SYGVKD. Unmatched junction bases numbered 19, after V lost 8 bases and J lost 7 bases. This chain's CDR3 is CAIRRDSGTPLSGYTF. The CDR3 DNA reads TGTGCCATCCGCCGGGACAGCGGGACACCTTTGAGTGGCTACACCTTC.

This clonotype was detected a few times. The V call is TRBV4-3, the J call TRBJ1-2; D remains unclear. CDR1 and CDR2 (germline): LGHNA, YSLEER. CDR3 size: 15 residues. V dropped 0 bases and J dropped 8 bases, with 16 bases sitting between them. The CDR3 protein is CASSQDQVGLGGYTF. The CDR3, as DNA: TGCGCCAGCAGCCAAGACCAAGTGGGGTTGGGGGGCTACACCTTC.

This clonotype has more than one count but fewer than ten. In nucleotides, the CDR3 is TGTGCCAGCGGGGTTTCCTTTAGCTCCTACAATGAGCAGTTCTTC. Translation gives CASGVSFSSYNEQFF. The chain recombines TRBV11-3 with TRBJ2-1; D is unresolved. The V end lost 8 bases, the J end lost 0 bases, and 14 bases lay between the germline ends. The CDR3 has 15 residues. CDR1 and CDR2 (germline): SGHNT, YENEEA.

J is TRBJ1-1 and V is TRBV7-6; D gene unclear. This CDR3 spans 11 amino acids. From germline, CDR1 is SGHVS and CDR2 FNYEAQ. Trimming stripped 5 bases from V and 6 bases from J, with 7 bases between. Here the CDR3 reads CASSTDPEAFF. The DNA for the CDR3 is TGTGCCAGCAGCACAGATCCTGAAGCTTTCTTT.

This clonotype was observed a few times. The chain links TRBV12-3 or TRBV12-4 to TRBJ1-2; D unclear. The CDR3 has 16 residues. The ends were cut back, 3 bases at V and 0 bases at J, with 14 bases in the middle. DNA of the CDR3: TGTGCCAGCAGTTTTTTTATCGAATACGCTAACTATGGCTACACCTTC. This sequence encodes CASSFFIEYANYGYTF.

The rearrangement uses TRBV7-3 and TRBJ2-3; TRBD2 matches 9 bases. The CDR3 loop spans 16 amino acids. CDR1 is SGHTA, CDR2 FQGTGA, per germline. Trimming removed 5 bases from V and 1 base from J; junction bases left unmatched: 7. CDR3 loop: CASSPGRTSGTDTQYF. CDR3 DNA sequence: TGTGCCAGCAGCCCAGGGCGGACTAGCGGCACAGATACGCAGTATTTT.

The table lists this clonotype with a few counts. The chain recombines TRBV7-2 with TRBJ1-1; D remains ambiguous. From germline, CDR1 is SGHTA and CDR2 FQGNSA. The CDR3 has 15 amino acids. Between the trimmed V and J ends, which lost 1 base and 0 bases, there was a span of 9 bases. This chain's CDR3 is CASSLGGGMNTEAFF. In nucleotides, the CDR3 is TGTGCCAGCAGCTTAGGTGGAGGGATGAACACTGAAGCTTTCTTT.

This clonotype came up a few times. The chain couples TRBV5-5 to TRBJ2-7, with 9 bases matching TRBD1. The V segment lost 3 bases and the J segment 1 base; nucleotides outside the gene matches: 11. Per germline, CDR1 SGHKS and CDR2 YYEKEE (reference sequence). CDR3 size: 17 residues. CDR3 loop: CASSSPPRTGVSYEQYF. In DNA form, the CDR3 reads TGTGCCAGCAGCTCGCCCCCCCGGACAGGGGTTTCCTACGAGCAGTACTTC.

The chain joins TRBV3-1 to TRBJ1-1, with D hard to call. The V end lost 0 bases, the J end lost 4 bases, and 12 bases lay between the germline ends. The germline V gene encodes CDR1 LGHDT and CDR2 YNNKEL (reference sequence). CDR3 length equals 15 residues. The CDR3 spells CASSQDGRFATEAFF. For the CDR3, the DNA is TGTGCCAGCAGCCAAGACGGGCGGTTTGCCACTGAAGCTTTCTTT.

A few counts support this clonotype. The chain combines TRBV19 with TRBJ2-7, with TRBD2 as a possible D gene (6 bases). Trimming removed 2 bases from V and 2 bases from J, with 13 bases in between. CDR1 and CDR2 (germline): LNHDA, SQIVND (reference sequence). The CDR3 loop spans 15 amino acids. As DNA, the CDR3 is TGTGCCAGTAGTATACCCGGGGGAGTCACCTACGAGCAGTACTTC. It codes for CASSIPGGVTYEQYF. The variable domain in full, with the rest retrieved from reference TRBV19 and TRBJ2-7, is DGGITQSPKYLFRKEGQNVTLSCEQNLNHDAMYWYRQDPGQGLRLIYYSQIVNDFQKGDIAEGYSVSREKKESFPLTVTSAQKNPTAFYLCASSIPGGVTYEQYFGPGTRLTVT.

The CDR3 protein is CATRGEAYNSPLHF. The CDR3 DNA reads TGTGCCACCCGGGGAGAGGCTTATAATTCACCCCTCCACTTT. The chain employs TRBV6-1 and TRBJ1-6; D is unclear. Germline-derived CDR1 and CDR2 are MNHNS and SASEGT. With 10 bases removed from V and 4 bases from J, the gap between germline ends came to 14 bases. This CDR3 region has 14 residues.